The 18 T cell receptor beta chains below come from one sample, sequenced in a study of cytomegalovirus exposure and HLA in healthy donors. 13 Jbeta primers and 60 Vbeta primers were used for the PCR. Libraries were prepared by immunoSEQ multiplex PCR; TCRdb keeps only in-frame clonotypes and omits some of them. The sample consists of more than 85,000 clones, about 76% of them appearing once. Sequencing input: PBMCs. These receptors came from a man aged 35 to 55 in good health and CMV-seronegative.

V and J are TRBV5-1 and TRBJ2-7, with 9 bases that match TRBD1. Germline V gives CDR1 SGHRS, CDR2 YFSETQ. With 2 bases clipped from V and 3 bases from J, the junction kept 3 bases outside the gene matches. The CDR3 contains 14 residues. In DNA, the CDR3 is TGCGCCAGCAGCTTTAAGGACAGGGGCTACGAGCAGTACTTC. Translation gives CASSFKDRGYEQYF. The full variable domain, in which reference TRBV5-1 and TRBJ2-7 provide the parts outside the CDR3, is KAGVTQTPRYLIKTRGQQVTLSCSPISGHRSVSWYQQTPGQGLQFLFEYFSETQRNKGNFPGRFSGRQFSNSRSEMNVSTLELGDSALYLCASSFKDRGYEQYFGPGTRLTVT.

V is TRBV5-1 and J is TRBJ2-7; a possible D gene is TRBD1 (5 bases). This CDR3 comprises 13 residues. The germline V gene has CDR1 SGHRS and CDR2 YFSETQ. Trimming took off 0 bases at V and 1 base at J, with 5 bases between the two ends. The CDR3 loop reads CASSLDRSYEQYF. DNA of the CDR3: TGCGCCAGCAGCTTGGACAGGTCCTACGAGCAGTACTTC.

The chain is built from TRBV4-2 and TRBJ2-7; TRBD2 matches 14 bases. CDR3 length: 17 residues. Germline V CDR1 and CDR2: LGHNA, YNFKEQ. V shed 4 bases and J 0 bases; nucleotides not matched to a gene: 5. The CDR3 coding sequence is TGTGCCAGCAGCCGGGGACTAGCGGGGGTGACCTCCTACGAGCAGTACTTC. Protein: CASSRGLAGVTSYEQYF.

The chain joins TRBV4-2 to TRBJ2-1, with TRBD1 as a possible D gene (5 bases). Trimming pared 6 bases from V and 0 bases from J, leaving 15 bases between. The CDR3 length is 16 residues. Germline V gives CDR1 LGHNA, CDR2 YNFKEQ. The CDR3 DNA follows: TGTGCCAGCAGACAGGAGCCCCAAGCCTCCTACAATGAGCAGTTCTTC. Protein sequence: CASRQEPQASYNEQFF.

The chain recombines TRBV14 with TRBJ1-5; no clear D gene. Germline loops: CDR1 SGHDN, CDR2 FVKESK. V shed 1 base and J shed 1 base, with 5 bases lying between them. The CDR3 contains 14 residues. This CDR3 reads CASSQAKSNQPQHF. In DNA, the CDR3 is TGTGCCAGCAGCCAAGCTAAGAGCAATCAGCCCCAGCATTTT.

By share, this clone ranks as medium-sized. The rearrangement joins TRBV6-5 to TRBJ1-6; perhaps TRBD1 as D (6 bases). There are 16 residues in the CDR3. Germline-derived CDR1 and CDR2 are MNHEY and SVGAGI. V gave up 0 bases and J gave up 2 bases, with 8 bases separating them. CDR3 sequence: CASSYSAGAYNSPLHF. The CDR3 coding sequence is TGTGCCAGCAGTTACTCCGCAGGGGCCTATAATTCACCCCTCCACTTT.

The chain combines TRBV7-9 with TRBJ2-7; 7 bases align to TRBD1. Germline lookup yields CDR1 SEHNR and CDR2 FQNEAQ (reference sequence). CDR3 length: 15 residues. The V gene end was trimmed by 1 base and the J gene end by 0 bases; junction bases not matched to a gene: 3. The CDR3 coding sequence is TGTGCCAGCAGCTTAGAGGGGGCTCCCTCCTACGAGCAGTACTTC. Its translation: CASSLEGAPSYEQYF.

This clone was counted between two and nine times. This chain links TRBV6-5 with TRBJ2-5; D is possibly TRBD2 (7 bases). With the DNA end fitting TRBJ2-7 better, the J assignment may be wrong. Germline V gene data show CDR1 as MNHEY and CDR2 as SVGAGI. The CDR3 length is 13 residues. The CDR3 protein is CATRGGAPYEQYF. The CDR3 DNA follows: TGTGCCACACGTGGGGGGGCCCCGTACGAGCAGTACTTC.

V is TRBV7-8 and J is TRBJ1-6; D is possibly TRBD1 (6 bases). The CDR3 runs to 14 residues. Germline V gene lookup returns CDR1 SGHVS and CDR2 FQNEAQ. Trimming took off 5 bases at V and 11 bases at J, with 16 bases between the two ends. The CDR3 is CASSQTRGRTPLHF. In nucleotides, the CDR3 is TGTGCCAGCAGCCAAACCAGGGGAAGGACACCCCTCCACTTT.

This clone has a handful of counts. The CDR3 region is CASSPGPGELFF. CDR3 sequence (DNA): TGTGCCAGCAGCCCTGGGCCCGGGGAGCTGTTTTTT. The chain couples TRBV7-9 to TRBJ2-2; D uncertain. Germline V gene lookup returns CDR1 SEHNR and CDR2 FQNEAQ (reference sequence). This CDR3 is 12 amino acids long. With 5 bases removed from V and 6 bases from J, the gap between germline ends came to 7 bases.

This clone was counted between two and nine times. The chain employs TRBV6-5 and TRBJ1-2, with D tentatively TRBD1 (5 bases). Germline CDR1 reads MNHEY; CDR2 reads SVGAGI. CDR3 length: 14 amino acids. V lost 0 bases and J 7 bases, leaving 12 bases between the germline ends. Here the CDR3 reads CASSYSSGLLGYTF. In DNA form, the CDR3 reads TGTGCCAGCAGTTACTCTTCGGGACTTCTTGGCTACACCTTC.

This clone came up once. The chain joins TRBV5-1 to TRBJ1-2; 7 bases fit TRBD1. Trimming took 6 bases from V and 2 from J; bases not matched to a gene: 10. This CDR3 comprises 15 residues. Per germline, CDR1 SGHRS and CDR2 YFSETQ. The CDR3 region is CASKPIQGQNYGYTF. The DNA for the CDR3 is TGCGCCAGCAAGCCGATACAGGGACAGAACTATGGCTACACCTTC.

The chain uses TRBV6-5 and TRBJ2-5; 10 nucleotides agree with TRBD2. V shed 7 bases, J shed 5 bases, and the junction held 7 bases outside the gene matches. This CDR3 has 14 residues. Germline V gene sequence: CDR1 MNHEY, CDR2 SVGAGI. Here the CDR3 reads CASTWTSGGETQYF. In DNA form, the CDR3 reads TGTGCCAGCACCTGGACTAGCGGAGGGGAGACCCAGTACTTC.

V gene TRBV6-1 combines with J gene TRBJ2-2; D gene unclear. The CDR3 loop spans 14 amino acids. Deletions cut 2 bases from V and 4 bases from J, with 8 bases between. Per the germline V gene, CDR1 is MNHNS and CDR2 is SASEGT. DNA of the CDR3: TGTGCCAGCAGTGAACTCGTTCCCACCGGGGAGCTGTTTTTT. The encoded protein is CASSELVPTGELFF.

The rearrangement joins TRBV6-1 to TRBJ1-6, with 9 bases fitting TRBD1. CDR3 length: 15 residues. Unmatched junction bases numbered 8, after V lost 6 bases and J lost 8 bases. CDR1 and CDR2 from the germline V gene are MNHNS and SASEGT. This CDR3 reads CASSHRQGVYSPLHF. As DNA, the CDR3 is TGTGCCAGCAGCCATCGACAGGGGGTGTATTCACCCCTCCACTTT.

In DNA form, the CDR3 reads TGTGCCAGCAATCGTATGGGACAACATAATTCACCCCTCCACTTT. This encodes CASNRMGQHNSPLHF. The chain recombines TRBV9 with TRBJ1-6; D perhaps matches TRBD1 (6 bases). V was clipped by 6 bases and J by 5 bases, with 15 bases between them. The CDR3 runs 15 residues. The germline V gene has CDR1 SGDLS and CDR2 YYNGEE.

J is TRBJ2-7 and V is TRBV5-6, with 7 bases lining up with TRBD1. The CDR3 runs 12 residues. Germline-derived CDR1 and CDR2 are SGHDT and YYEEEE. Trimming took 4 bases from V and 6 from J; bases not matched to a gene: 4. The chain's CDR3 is CASSKDRSEQYF. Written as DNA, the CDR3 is TGTGCCAGCAGCAAGGACAGGAGCGAGCAGTACTTC.

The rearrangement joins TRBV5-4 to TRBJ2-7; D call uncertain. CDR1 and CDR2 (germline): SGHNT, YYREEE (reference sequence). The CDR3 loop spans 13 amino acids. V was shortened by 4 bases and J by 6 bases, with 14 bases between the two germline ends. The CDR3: CASSPSDPGEQYF. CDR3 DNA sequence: TGTGCCAGCAGCCCGAGCGATCCCGGCGAGCAGTACTTC.